Following are 22 T cell receptor beta chains from one sample sequenced in a study of cytomegalovirus exposure and HLA in healthy donors (dated 2017 in TCRdb). Preparation of the library involved the immunoSEQ multiplex PCR assay. The multiplex PCR relied on a mix of 60 forward primers for TCR Vbeta segments and 13 reverse primers for TCR Jbeta segments. In its TCRdb copy, this immuneACCESS table keeps in-frame sequences only and misses some clones. Where compared with another copy, unresolved V genes explain less than half of these, and the others have no known cause. This sample is represented by 65,000 to 95,000 clones; 60% to 75% of them were singletons. In total, the top ten clones hold around 12% of the sample. Sequenced material: PBMCs. The receptors were gathered from a man between 65 and 85 years old in good health and CMV-seronegative.

The chain has TRBV10-3 and TRBJ2-2; 9 bases agree with TRBD1. The V gene's germline CDR1 is ENHRY and CDR2 SYGVKD. The trim removed 1 base at V and 2 bases at J, leaving 5 bases unmatched. The CDR3 is made up of 17 amino acids. The CDR3 bases are TGTGCCATCAGTGAGTGGGGACAGGGTGTCAACACCGGGGAGCTGTTTTTT. This translates into CAISEWGQGVNTGELFF.

This clone was detected a few times. The chain combines TRBV19 with TRBJ2-2; 9 bases line up with TRBD1. There are 16 residues in the CDR3. Germline trimming cut 6 bases from V and 0 bases from J; bases unmatched to any gene: 5. Per the germline V gene, CDR1 is LNHDA and CDR2 is SQIVND (reference sequence). The CDR3 spells CASRGNRGPNTGELFF. DNA for the CDR3: TGTGCCAGTAGGGGAAACAGGGGGCCGAACACCGGGGAGCTGTTTTTT. The whole variable domain, remainder taken from reference TRBV19 and TRBJ2-2, is DGGITQSPKYLFRKEGQNVTLSCEQNLNHDAMYWYRQDPGQGLRLIYYSQIVNDFQKGDIAEGYSVSREKKESFPLTVTSAQKNPTAFYLCASRGNRGPNTGELFFGEGSRLTVL.

There are a few counts of this clone. The gene calls are TRBV4-3 and TRBJ2-5; 7 nucleotides line up with TRBD2. Per germline, CDR1 LGHNA and CDR2 YSLEER. The CDR3 is 16 residues long. J gave up 5 bases and V 0 bases, and 9 bases lay outside the gene matches. The CDR3 reads CASSQEPWTSWETQYF. The CDR3, as DNA: TGCGCCAGCAGCCAAGAACCCTGGACTAGTTGGGAGACCCAGTACTTC.

CDR3 bases: TGCGCCAGCAGCTTTGCAGGGAAGGACACTGAAGCTTTCTTT. Translation gives CASSFAGKDTEAFF. The rearrangement uses TRBV5-1 and TRBJ1-1, with D perhaps TRBD1 (5 bases). This CDR3 spans 14 amino acids. In germline, CDR1 is SGHRS, CDR2 YFSETQ. Trimming took off 2 bases at V and 3 bases at J, with 11 bases between the two ends.

CDR3 sequence reads: CASSGRGFENEKLFF. In DNA, the CDR3 is TGTGCCAGCAGTGGTAGGGGGTTTGAAAATGAAAAACTGTTTTTT. The chain joins TRBV6-1 to TRBJ1-4; perhaps TRBD1 as D (6 bases). The germline V gene has CDR1 MNHNS and CDR2 SASEGT. The CDR3 sequence is 15 residues long. Trimming took off 4 bases at V and 5 bases at J, with 14 bases between the two ends.

The chain couples TRBV29-1 to TRBJ2-1; perhaps TRBD2 as D (6 bases). The germline gives CDR1 SQVTM, CDR2 ANQGSEA. Trimming took off 7 bases at V and 0 bases at J, with 10 bases between the two ends. This CDR3 comprises 13 residues. For the CDR3, the DNA is TGCAGCGCTTCCGGGAGCTCCTACAATGAGCAGTTCTTC. Protein product: CSASGSSYNEQFF.

The V call is TRBV15, the J call TRBJ2-1, with 9 bases aligning to TRBD2. With V trimmed by 8 bases and J by 0 bases, 14 bases remained unmatched. CDR3 length equals 18 residues. Germline V gene lookup returns CDR1 LNHNV and CDR2 YYDKDF (reference sequence). The DNA for the CDR3 is TGTGCCACCCGTCCGGCTAGCGGGACCAGGAGCTCCTACAATGAGCAGTTCTTC. Translation gives CATRPASGTRSSYNEQFF.

This clone occurred once. An end of the junction does not agree with germline; a read error may underlie this. This chain uses TRBV7-9 with TRBJ1-4; D may be TRBD1 (5 bases). This CDR3 is 16 amino acids long. The germline CDR1 and CDR2 sequences are SEHNR and FQNEAQ (reference sequence). The DNA for the CDR3 is TGTTCCAGCAGCTTAGCGCGGCAGGGTCGGGGGGAAAAACTGTTTTTT. Its protein is CSSSLARQGRGEKLFF.

The V call is TRBV11-2, the J call TRBJ2-3, with 9 bases matching TRBD1. CDR3 length: 14 amino acids. Trimming took 5 bases from V and 4 from J; bases not matched to a gene: 4. CDR1 and CDR2 (germline): SGHAT, FQNNGV. Here the CDR3 DNA reads TGTGCCAGCAGCCTCGGACAGGGGTCAGATACGCAGTATTTT. Translated, it gives CASSLGQGSDTQYF.

This clone was found once. The chain has TRBV5-6 and TRBJ1-2; D unresolved. CDR1 SGHDT and CDR2 YYEEEE come from the germline V gene. CDR3 length: 14 residues. V was pared by 1 base and J by 1 base, with 8 bases between. DNA of the CDR3: TGTGCCAGCAGCTTGCAACGGGATAACTATGGCTACACCTTC. It codes for CASSLQRDNYGYTF.

This clone was detected only a few times. The chain employs TRBV7-2 and TRBJ2-6, with TRBD1 matching over 7 bases. The CDR3 totals 17 residues. The germline gives CDR1 SGHTA, CDR2 FQGNSA. V lost 1 base, J lost 2 bases, and 5 bases stayed unmatched. CDR3 amino acids: CASSLVGQGAGANVLTF. In DNA, the CDR3 is TGTGCCAGCAGCTTAGTTGGTCAGGGGGCTGGGGCCAACGTCCTGACTTTC.

This chain links TRBV5-4 with TRBJ1-2, with no clear D. V was cut by 2 bases and J by 4 bases, with 21 bases left in between. The CDR3 covers 17 residues. In germline, CDR1 is SGHNT, CDR2 YYREEE (reference sequence). The CDR3 coding sequence is TGTGCCAGCAGCTTCCGACTTAGCCTATCCACCCCCTATGGCTACACCTTC. It is translated as CASSFRLSLSTPYGYTF.

This clone was picked up a small number of times. The DNA for the CDR3 is TGCGCCAGCAGCTTGATTAGCGGGAGCGGGGAGCAGTACTTC. Protein: CASSLISGSGEQYF. J is TRBJ2-7 and V is TRBV5-1, with 9 positions matching TRBD2. The ends lost 1 base at V and 7 bases at J; junction bases unmatched: 6. The CDR3 extends over 14 amino acids. Germline-derived CDR1 and CDR2 are SGHRS and YFSETQ.

J is TRBJ1-2 and V is TRBV7-2, with 9 bases matching TRBD1. With 3 bases clipped from V and 4 bases from J, the junction kept 3 bases outside the gene matches. This CDR3 is 14 amino acids long. CDR1 and CDR2 (germline): SGHTA, FQGNSA. The chain's CDR3 is CASSLGQGSYGYTF. The CDR3 DNA sequence: TGTGCCAGCAGCTTGGGACAGGGAAGCTATGGCTACACCTTC.

V usage is TRBV6-1 and J usage is TRBJ2-5, with 8 bases identical to TRBD2. Germline V gene data show CDR1 as MNHNS and CDR2 as SASEGT. This CDR3 is 15 amino acids long. The V segment lost 7 bases and the J segment 1 base; nucleotides outside the gene matches: 8. Here the CDR3 DNA reads TGTGCCAGCACCCTAGAGCGGGGGCCCCAAGAGACCCAGTACTTC. This codes for CASTLERGPQETQYF.

This clone was recorded a few times. This chain joins TRBV4-3 and TRBJ2-1; unclear D gene. The CDR3 is made up of 13 amino acids. V gave up 4 bases and J gave up 6 bases, with 10 bases separating them. CDR1 is LGHNA, CDR2 YSLEER, per germline. The CDR3 sequence is CASSPSTFNEQFF. The DNA for the CDR3 is TGCGCCAGCAGCCCAAGTACTTTCAATGAGCAGTTCTTC.

The CDR3 is CASQSLSTDTQYF. Here the CDR3 DNA reads TGTGCCAGCCAGTCGCTTAGCACAGATACGCAGTATTTT. The chain employs TRBV7-2 and TRBJ2-3, with D unclear. Trimming removed 8 bases at V and 0 bases at J, with 9 bases between. Germline lookup yields CDR1 SGHTA and CDR2 FQGNSA. This CDR3 region has 13 residues.

The chain combines TRBV5-1 with TRBJ1-4, with 12 bases aligning to TRBD1. Losses at the gene ends were 4 bases for V and 7 bases for J; bases not matched to a gene: 8. Germline CDR1 SGHRS, CDR2 YFSETQ. This CDR3 is built from 16 residues. CDR3 in amino acids: CASSDGTGGGGEKLFF. The CDR3 coding sequence is TGCGCCAGCAGCGACGGGACAGGGGGCGGGGGTGAAAAACTGTTTTTT.

The genes are TRBV7-2 and TRBJ2-5; 8 positions agree with TRBD1. The DNA end lines up better with TRBJ2-7; the J call may be wrong. Germline V gene data show CDR1 as SGHTA and CDR2 as FQGNSA. The length of the CDR3 is 14 residues. For the CDR3, the DNA is TGTGCCAGCACCGTACAGGGGGACTCCTACGAGCAGTACTTC. It is translated as CASTVQGDSYEQYF.

V is TRBV5-1 and J is TRBJ2-7; 7 bases agree with TRBD1. This CDR3 spans 17 amino acids. V shed 0 bases, J shed 1 base, and the junction held 10 bases outside the gene matches. In germline, CDR1 is SGHRS, CDR2 YFSETQ. This chain's CDR3 is CASSLGRQGDISYEQYF. CDR3 sequence (DNA): TGCGCCAGCAGCTTGGGGAGACAGGGCGATATTTCCTACGAGCAGTACTTC.

The chain carries TRBV4-1 and TRBJ1-3; D is unclear. CDR1 is MGHRA, CDR2 YSYEKL, per germline. This CDR3 contains 16 residues. The V end lost 1 base, the J end lost 0 bases, and 10 bases lay between the germline ends. DNA for the CDR3: TGCGCCAGCAGCCAAGTGCGGGCTGCCTCTGGAAACACCATATATTTT. Its protein is CASSQVRAASGNTIYF.

The chain links TRBV9 to TRBJ2-1; 8 bases match TRBD2. Germline V lookup: CDR1 SGDLS, CDR2 YYNGEE. V shed 4 bases and J 8 bases; nucleotides not matched to a gene: 8. The CDR3 contains 14 residues. In DNA, the CDR3 is TGTGCCAGCAGCCGGGGGGGGGCCTGGGATGAGCAGTTCTTC. Protein sequence: CASSRGGAWDEQFF.